This is a list of T cell receptor beta chains from one sample in a study of T cell responses to AZD1222 COVID-19 vaccine. Clones were read by immunoSEQ multiplex PCR, and TCRdb kept only the in-frame ones, dropping some. The sample has some 97,000 clones, about 87% seen once. The sample here was peripheral blood, taken on day 0 of AZD1222 vaccination. The source of these receptors is an adult in good health. CDR3s include the opening cysteine and the closing phenylalanine or tryptophan. Clone size, where shown, is once, few, many, or a class for clones that have expanded.

V gene,J gene,CDR3 length,clone size,CDR3 protein
TRBV19,TRBJ1-3,15,.,CASSITGHSGNTIYF
TRBV20-1,TRBJ2-4,16,.,CSASHTALVAKNIQYF
TRBV5-1,TRBJ1-1,17,.,CASSLGNRESGSTEAFF
TRBV19,TRBJ2-1,14,once,CASSIDLPRDEQFF
TRBV30,TRBJ1-2,12,.,CAWMAGNYGYTF
TRBV7-9,TRBJ2-3,14,.,CASSLPLSTDTQYF
TRBV7-2,TRBJ1-6,15,.,CASSLGGGTNSPLHF
TRBV28,TRBJ1-1,15,.,CASSFPGTGRTEAFF
TRBV27,TRBJ1-1,13,.,CASSLQGGTEAFF
TRBV5-4,TRBJ1-1,14,.,CASSLGQGVTEAFF
TRBV7-2,TRBJ2-3,12,.,CASGIYADTQYF
TRBV9,TRBJ1-5,15,.,CASSVDGGVNQPQHF
TRBV10-3,TRBJ1-2,15,few,CAISDPGQGFNGYTF
TRBV27,TRBJ2-4,14,.,CASSLRWAKNIQYF
TRBV7-3,TRBJ2-4,13,.,CASSYRAGDIQYF
TRBV25-1,TRBJ2-1,14,once,CASSRGARTNEQFF
TRBV5-4,TRBJ2-1,16,once,CASSWEGLADSNEQFF
TRBV12-3/TRBV12-4,TRBJ2-5,13,.,CASSLGGEETQYF
TRBV5-1,TRBJ2-1,14,.,CASSLVSTSNEQFF
TRBV3-1/TRBV3-2,TRBJ1-4,14,.,CASRPQGAQEKLFF
TRBV7-9,TRBJ1-4,14,.,CASSLQGGNEKLFF
TRBV4-3,TRBJ2-1,18,.,CASSHQLPRSASYNEQFF
TRBV7-9,TRBJ2-5,15,.,CASSFRTGRLETQYF
TRBV7-9,TRBJ2-7,14,.,CASSSTSGHYEQYF
TRBV16,TRBJ1-2,15,.,CASSQPGVARNGYTF
TRBV4-2,TRBJ2-1,14,few,CASSHQRGGNEQFF
TRBV5-4,TRBJ2-3,13,.,CASSLTGADTQYF
TRBV6-6,TRBJ1-1,15,.,CATWDLGTGNTEAFF
TRBV5-6,TRBJ2-2,19,.,CASSPFAVGGNDPTGELFF
TRBV7-2,TRBJ1-2,14,.,CASSLAPENYGYTF
TRBV19,TRBJ1-1,13,few,CASSPDRDTEAFF
TRBV5-5,TRBJ2-5,14,.,CASSSPSVPETQYF
TRBV5-5,TRBJ1-1,13,.,CASSLQGATEAFF
TRBV2,TRBJ1-2,15,once,CASSDGDVANYGYTF
TRBV5-4,TRBJ2-1,12,.,CASSGIRNEQFF
TRBV6-1,TRBJ2-7,16,.,CASSDPTSGYRNEQYF
TRBV18,TRBJ2-7,13,.,CASSPRDSYEQYF
TRBV30,TRBJ2-1,14,.,CAWSFWTADNEQFF
TRBV11-2,TRBJ2-1,15,.,CASSPRLAGDNEQFF
TRBV10-1,TRBJ2-5,13,.,CASSESGRETQYF
TRBV30,TRBJ1-2,12,.,CAWFTGDYGYTF
TRBV7-9,TRBJ2-7,14,few,CASSPTSGLYEQYF
TRBV11-2,TRBJ2-7,16,few,CASSPLKRQGTYEQYF
TRBV30,TRBJ1-3,12,.,CAGRPSGNTIYF
TRBV5-5,TRBJ1-1,17,.,CASSSGGGLGAYTEAFF
TRBV9,TRBJ2-1,15,.,CASSTEGASYNEQFF
TRBV27,TRBJ1-1,13,.,CASSSTGRDEAFF
TRBV28,TRBJ1-5,14,.,CASSSGTGSQPQHF